This TCR beta chain derives from a study of blood T cell repertoires in COVID-19. Background on the study: There were acute and convalescent COVID-19 samples, and they came from the United States, Italy and Spain.

Germline loops: CDR1 ENHRY, CDR2 SYGVKD. J was trimmed by 6 bases and V by 2 bases; bases with no gene match: 0. This CDR3 is 13 amino acids long. This table comes from immunoSEQ multiplex PCR, and its TCRdb copy is limited to in-frame clones, with some not included. The table has 220,000 or so clones, approximately 78% seen once. The V gene is TRBV10-3, the J gene TRBJ2-4; 8 positions match TRBD1. This clonotype was sampled from a woman of 80 years or more with COVID-19, enrolled during active disease. Sequenced input: peripheral blood. The CDR3 DNA follows: TGTGCCATCAGTGAGACAGGGGGAAACATTCAGTACTTC. Translation: CAISETGGNIQYF.